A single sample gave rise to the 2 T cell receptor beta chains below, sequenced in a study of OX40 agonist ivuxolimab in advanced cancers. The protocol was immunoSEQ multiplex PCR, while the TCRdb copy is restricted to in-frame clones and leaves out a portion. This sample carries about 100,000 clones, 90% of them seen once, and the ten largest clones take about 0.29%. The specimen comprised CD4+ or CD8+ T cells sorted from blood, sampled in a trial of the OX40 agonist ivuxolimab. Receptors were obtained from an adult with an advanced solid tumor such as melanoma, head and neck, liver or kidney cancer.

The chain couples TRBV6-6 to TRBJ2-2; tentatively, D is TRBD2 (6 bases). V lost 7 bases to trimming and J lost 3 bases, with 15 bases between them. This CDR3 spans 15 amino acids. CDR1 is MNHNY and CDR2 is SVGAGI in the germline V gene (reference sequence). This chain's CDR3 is CASTKRAGHTGELFF. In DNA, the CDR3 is TGTGCCAGCACAAAGAGGGCGGGACACACCGGGGAGCTGTTTTTT.

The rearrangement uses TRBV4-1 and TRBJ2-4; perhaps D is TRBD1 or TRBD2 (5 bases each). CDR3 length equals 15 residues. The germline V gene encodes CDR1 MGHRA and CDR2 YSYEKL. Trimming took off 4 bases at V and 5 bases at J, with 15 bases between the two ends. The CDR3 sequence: CASSRNRDGENIQYF. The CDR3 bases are TGCGCCAGCAGCCGGAACCGGGACGGTGAAAACATTCAGTACTTC.